This TCR beta chain was recorded in a study of beta chain features in type 1 diabetes. Study conclusions and caveats: Sequencing the cDNA could make cells with high TCR expression show up more than they should.

With respect to this clone: Its antigen is unknown.

Post-sort purity exceeded 95% for all sorted populations. The CDR3 spans 13 residues. Trimming removed 7 bases from V and 1 base from J; junction bases left unmatched: 4. Germline loops: CDR1 GTSNPN, CDR2 SVGIG (reference sequence). The sequenced template was cDNA made from the entire isolated RNA. The assay was immunoSEQ multiplex PCR, and TCRdb's table has in-frame clones only and misses some. The table has 200,000 to 300,000 clones, 68% seen once. This clonotype was obtained from a man younger than 45 in good health. What was sequenced was naive CD4+ T cells from blood. The chain employs TRBV30 and TRBJ1-1, with 9 nucleotides matching TRBD1. The CDR3 spells CAYSTGGNTEAFF. DNA for the CDR3: TGTGCCTATTCGACAGGGGGGAACACTGAAGCTTTCTTT.